The clone carrying this T cell receptor beta chain has just a few counts. Its antigen is not known. Trimming shortened V by 1 base and J by 7 bases, and 11 bases separated the two germline ends. CDR1 is SSHAT, CDR2 FNYEAQ, per germline (reference sequence). The CDR3 contains 13 residues. This specimen comes from a study of early T cells in non-severe SARS-CoV-2 infection. Background on the study: The input, bulk RNA from unsorted whole blood, was sequenced, and chains were unpaired.

Unique molecular identifier tags were affixed to discrete cDNA molecules. TCRdb re-derived calls from the 5' RACE reads in MiXCR, one entry per CDR3 protein. Counted here are around 62,000 distinct CDR3 sequences, around an eighth occurring once; the ten biggest clones make up around 3.8%. Findings and caveats of the study: A preference for anti-spike CD8 responses marked VDJdb matching, which missed private and CD4 specificities.

The chain recombines TRBV7-7 with TRBJ2-7; D gene unclear. The receptor was isolated from an adult who was a healthcare worker with PCR-confirmed SARS-CoV-2 infection or an uninfected control (not recorded which). The sample taken for sequencing was whole blood. Written as DNA, the CDR3 is TGTGCCAGCAGCTTAGAAGGGCGGTCGGAGCAGTACTTC. This encodes CASSLEGRSEQYF.